This T cell receptor beta chain came from a study of blood T cell repertoires in COVID-19. Turning to the study itself: Samples came from the United States, Italy and Spain, spanning acute and convalescent COVID-19. From T cells, B-cell-depleted T cells, or PBMCs came the material, which was cDNA or gDNA.

After removal of 5 bases from V and 9 bases from J, the junction contained 4 bases not matched to a gene. From germline, CDR1 is LGHNA and CDR2 YNFKEQ. This CDR3 has 14 residues. How the authors handled the data: Nucleated cell number was recorded as an estimate derived from reference gene primer amplification. TCRdb keeps only in-frame clones here, not all; method: immunoSEQ multiplex PCR. V and J calls and clone size are given by that table; D and trimming were obtained from the DNA. The sample carries over 200,000 clones, just under 85% recorded once. The chain links TRBV4-2 to TRBJ1-6, with 10 bases lining up with TRBD1. This sequence was found in a woman between 45 and 60 years old with active or convalescent COVID-19. Sequencing input: peripheral blood. The CDR3 DNA follows: TGTGCCAGCAGCTTAGACAGGGGGCTTTCACCCCTCCACTTT. Amino acids: CASSLDRGLSPLHF.